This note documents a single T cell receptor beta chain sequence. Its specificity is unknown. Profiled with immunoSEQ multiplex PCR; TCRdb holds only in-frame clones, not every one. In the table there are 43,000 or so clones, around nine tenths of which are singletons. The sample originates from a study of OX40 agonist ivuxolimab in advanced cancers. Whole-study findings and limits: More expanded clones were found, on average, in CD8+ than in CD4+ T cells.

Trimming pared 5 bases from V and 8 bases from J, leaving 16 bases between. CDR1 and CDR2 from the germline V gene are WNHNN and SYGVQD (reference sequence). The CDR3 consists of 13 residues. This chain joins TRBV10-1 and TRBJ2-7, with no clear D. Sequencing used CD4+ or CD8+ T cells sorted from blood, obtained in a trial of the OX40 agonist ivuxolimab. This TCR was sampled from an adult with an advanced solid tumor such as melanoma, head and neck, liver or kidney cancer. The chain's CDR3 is CASSSTRVSKQYF. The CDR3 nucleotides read TGCGCCAGCAGTTCTACCCGGGTTAGCAAGCAGTACTTC.